Presented here are 2 T cell receptor beta chains from one specimen sequenced in a study of T cell responses to AZD1222 COVID-19 vaccine. Clones were sequenced by immunoSEQ multiplex PCR, and TCRdb holds only the in-frame ones, with some missing. The table shows fewer than 150,000 clones, with over 75% occurring only once. The sample here was peripheral blood, taken 28 days after the second AZD1222 dose. Receptor source: an adult who received the AZD1222 COVID-19 vaccine.

The chain combines TRBV11-2 with TRBJ2-3, with D possibly being TRBD2 (6 bases). This CDR3 region has 17 residues. Trimming took 1 base from V and 1 from J, leaving 15 bases between them. The germline V gene has CDR1 SGHAT and CDR2 FQNNGV. The CDR3 spells CASSLAPGGSGTDTQYF. The CDR3 DNA reads as TGTGCCAGCAGCTTAGCCCCCGGAGGGAGTGGCACAGATACGCAGTATTTT.

The chain has TRBV6-2 or TRBV6-3 and TRBJ1-4, with 8 bases fitting TRBD1. CDR1 MNHEY and CDR2 SVGEGT come from the germline V gene. This CDR3 is built from 16 residues. V trimming: 0 bases; J trimming: 2 bases; junction bases outside the gene matches: 2. CDR3 loop: CASSYSRTGTNEKLFF. CDR3 nucleotide sequence: TGTGCCAGCAGTTACTCCCGGACAGGGACTAATGAAAAACTGTTTTTT.